A selection of T cell receptor beta chains follows, all from one sample in a study of T-cell memory formation after mild COVID-19. Using its own MiXCR run on the 5' RACE reads, TCRdb lists one record per CDR3 protein. This sample carries fewer than 350,000 distinct CDR3 sequences, approximately 15% of them seen once, and the ten largest clones take about a fifth. Material: PBMCs or a T cell subset sorted from them (not recorded which). The receptors originated from a man aged 18 to 30 who had mild COVID-19 (a few samples of this study predate the infection). Cell type and time point are not known. CDR3s include the opening cysteine and the closing phenylalanine or tryptophan. The D gene is left open where the match is weak. Some rows have no size entry. The others give once, few or many, or a class for an expanded clone.

size	V	J	D	CDR3	DNA
-	TRBV20-1	TRBJ2-5	-	CSAIFMETQYF	TGCAGTGCTATCTTCATGGAGACCCAGTACTTC
few	TRBV25-1	TRBJ2-5	TRBD2	CASSDPSSGGPQETQYF	TGTGCCAGCAGTGACCCCTCTAGCGGGGGGCCCCAAGAGACCCAGTACTTC
few	TRBV12-3/TRBV12-4	TRBJ1-6	-	CASSQGHNSPLHF	TGTGCCAGCAGTCAGGGTCATAATTCACCCCTCCACTTT
-	TRBV6-5	TRBJ2-2	-	CASSYRPAYANTGELFF	TGTGCCAGCAGTTACCGACCAGCCTATGCGAACACCGGGGAGCTGTTTTTT
-	TRBV20-1	TRBJ2-3	TRBD1	CSARDRDRAQDTQYF	TGCAGTGCTAGAGATAGGGACAGGGCCCAAGATACGCAGTATTTT
few	TRBV29-1	TRBJ2-5	-	CSVEAYQETQYF	TGCAGCGTTGAAGCCTATCAAGAGACCCAGTACTTC
-	TRBV2	TRBJ1-2	-	CASRWQRYGYTF	TGTGCCAGCAGATGGCAGCGCTATGGCTACACCTTC
-	TRBV29-1	TRBJ2-1	TRBD1	CSAPDRGGVGNEQFF	TGCAGCGCCCCCGACAGGGGAGGTGTGGGGAATGAGCAGTTCTTC
few	TRBV6-5	TRBJ1-3	-	CASSYYGGLSGNTIYF	TGTGCCAGCAGTTACTATGGGGGCCTCTCTGGAAACACCATATATTTT
-	TRBV20-1	TRBJ2-2	-	CSATGTPHRELFF	TGCAGTGCTACCGGGACACCACACAGGGAGCTGTTTTTT
-	TRBV5-1	TRBJ2-3	TRBD1	CASSHGTGDTQYF	TGCGCCAGCAGCCATGGGACAGGCGATACGCAGTATTTT
-	TRBV12-3/TRBV12-4	TRBJ1-1	-	CASSFRQLNTEAFF	TGTGCCAGCAGTTTTCGACAGCTGAACACTGAAGCTTTCTTT
many	TRBV4-2	TRBJ2-5	-	CASSQDRPGQETQYF	TGTGCCAGCAGCCAAGATCGTCCAGGACAAGAGACCCAGTACTTC
few	TRBV5-1	TRBJ2-5	-	CASSLNTGQETQYF	TGCGCCAGCAGCTTAAACACCGGCCAAGAGACCCAGTACTTC
-	TRBV11-2	TRBJ2-5	-	CASSLGARVGGETQYF	TGTGCCAGCAGCTTAGGAGCCAGGGTGGGGGGAGAGACCCAGTACTTC
-	TRBV2	TRBJ2-5	-	CASRQVVKETQYF	TGTGCCAGCAGACAGGTTGTAAAAGAGACCCAGTACTTC
-	TRBV7-2	TRBJ2-1	TRBD2	CASSQRGGRFGEQFF	TGTGCCAGCAGCCAGCGGGGGGGCCGTTTCGGTGAGCAGTTCTTC
few	TRBV7-6	TRBJ1-4	TRBD1	CASSRATGGGKLFF	TGTGCCAGCAGCCGTGCAACAGGGGGAGGAAAACTGTTTTTT
few	TRBV4-3	TRBJ1-4	-	CASSQEGTGEKLFF	TGCGCCAGCAGCCAAGAGGGTACGGGTGAAAAACTGTTTTTT
-	TRBV27	TRBJ2-5	-	CASRVSGVPQTQYF	TGTGCCAGCAGGGTTAGCGGCGTGCCACAGACCCAGTACTTC
few	TRBV19	TRBJ1-4	TRBD1	CASTSLDRREKLFF	TGTGCCAGTACCTCCTTGGACAGGCGTGAAAAACTGTTTTTT
few	TRBV12-3/TRBV12-4	TRBJ2-3	-	CASSLSPRTDTQYF	TGTGCCAGCAGTTTATCTCCCCGCACAGATACGCAGTATTTT
-	TRBV10-3	TRBJ1-1	TRBD1	CAISDRGQGTNEAFF	TGTGCCATCAGTGATCGGGGACAGGGAACTAATGAAGCTTTCTTT
-	TRBV5-1	TRBJ2-3	TRBD2	CASSLPLAGGGADTQYF	TGCGCCAGCAGCTTACCCCTAGCGGGGGGCGGTGCAGATACGCAGTATTTT
few	TRBV19	TRBJ2-3	-	CASSKGQDTDTQYF	TGTGCCAGTAGTAAGGGCCAGGACACAGATACGCAGTATTTT
-	TRBV7-8	TRBJ2-6	-	CATVGGRTLSGANVLTF	TGTGCCACAGTGGGGGGGCGGACCCTCTCTGGGGCCAACGTCCTGACTTTC
-	TRBV7-6	TRBJ2-1	-	CASSLELLPGYNEQFF	TGTGCCAGCAGCTTAGAATTGCTTCCCGGCTACAATGAGCAGTTCTTC
-	TRBV20-1	TRBJ2-2	TRBD2	CSARKRGRANTGELFF	TGCAGTGCGCGTAAGCGGGGGCGCGCGAACACCGGGGAGCTGTTTTTT
few	TRBV2	TRBJ2-7	-	CASSEGRGWGYEQYF	TGTGCCAGCAGTGAGGGAAGGGGTTGGGGCTACGAGCAGTACTTC
-	TRBV29-1	TRBJ1-2	-	CSVGKDTYGYTF	TGCAGCGTTGGCAAGGACACCTATGGCTACACCTTC
few	TRBV24-1	TRBJ1-5	-	CATSDPQGSQPQHF	TGTGCCACCAGTGATCCACAGGGTTCACAGCCCCAGCATTTT
-	TRBV9	TRBJ1-1	TRBD1	CASSVAVTGAAFF	TGTGCCAGCAGCGTAGCCGTGACAGGGGCGGCTTTCTTT
-	TRBV12-5	TRBJ2-3	-	CASGLDGTSTDTQYF	TGTGCTAGTGGTTTGGATGGGACTAGCACAGATACGCAGTATTTT
-	TRBV5-1	TRBJ1-2	TRBD1	CASSGEATGTVPPYGYTF	TGCGCCAGCAGCGGGGAGGCGACAGGGACAGTTCCCCCCTATGGCTACACCTTC
-	TRBV5-1	TRBJ2-6	TRBD1	CASSFRTGGAGANVLTF	TGCGCCAGCAGCTTCCGGACAGGGGGTGCCGGGGCCAACGTCCTGACTTTC
few	TRBV9	TRBJ2-5	-	CASSSITYGAETQYF	TGTGCCAGCAGCTCCATCACGTACGGGGCAGAGACCCAGTACTTC
-	TRBV7-2	TRBJ2-5	-	CASRTGTPGWAQYF	TGTGCCAGCAGAACCGGGACGCCGGGTTGGGCCCAGTACTTC
few	TRBV19	TRBJ1-4	-	CASSIRGSLPGEKLFF	TGTGCCAGTAGTATACGGGGGAGTCTACCCGGTGAAAAACTGTTTTTT
-	TRBV12-3/TRBV12-4	TRBJ2-7	-	CASSKNGGPYEQYF	TGTGCCAGCAGCAAAAACGGGGGACCCTACGAGCAGTACTTC
many	TRBV4-1	TRBJ2-3	-	CASSQETYPSTDTQYF	TGCGCCAGCAGCCAAGAAACCTATCCTAGCACAGATACGCAGTATTTT
few	TRBV6-5	TRBJ1-2	TRBD1	CASSYFGQGDGYTF	TGTGCCAGCAGTTACTTTGGACAGGGGGATGGCTACACCTTC
-	TRBV27	TRBJ1-2	-	CASSRAGIYGYTF	TGTGCCAGCAGCAGAGCAGGGATCTATGGCTACACCTTC
-	TRBV20-1	TRBJ1-2	TRBD1	CSARTGGNYGYTF	TGCAGTGCCCGAACAGGGGGTAACTATGGCTACACCTTC
-	TRBV7-2	TRBJ1-1	-	CASSLVTGSSQVAFF	TGTGCCAGCAGCTTAGTAACAGGGAGTTCTCAGGTTGCTTTCTTT